This entry lists 25 T cell receptor beta chains sequenced from one sample in a study of regulatory T cells in long-lasting Graves disease. Time point defined: newly diagnosed GD, antithyroid drugs for less than 3 months. RNA extracted from PBMCs served as the sequencing template. Arm-PCR with iRepertoire HTBI primers amplified the CDR3 regions for these TCR beta libraries. TCRdb fed the multiplex PCR reads into MiXCR, producing one record per CDR3 protein. The sample contains more than 300,000 distinct CDR3 sequences, 15% of which appear only once. The source was peripheral blood mononuclear cells (PBMCs), collected at new diagnosis, from a patient treated with antithyroid drugs. The source of these receptors is a female donor with Graves disease.

This clonotype was counted at least ten times. V gene TRBV11-2 combines with J gene TRBJ2-3; TRBD2 is a possible D gene (6 bases). This CDR3 comprises 16 residues. The V gene lost 5 bases and the J gene lost 0 bases, with 15 bases spanning the gap. Looked up from germline, CDR1 is SGHAT and CDR2 is FQNNGV. The CDR3 nucleotides are TGTGCCAGCAGCCCGGGGACTCTTACTAGCACAGATACGCAGTATTTT. Encoded protein: CASSPGTLTSTDTQYF.

The chain couples TRBV5-1 to TRBJ2-2; 10 bases agree with TRBD2. After removal of 1 base from V and 5 bases from J, the junction contained 8 bases not matched to a gene. The CDR3 covers 17 residues. CDR1 and CDR2 (germline): SGHRS, YFSETQ. The CDR3 is CASSLSLAGVETGELFF. The DNA for the CDR3 is TGCGCCAGCAGCTTGTCCCTAGCGGGAGTTGAGACCGGGGAGCTGTTTTTT.

Points on this clonotype: Given a far larger clone just one base away, this is likely a sequencing read error. The rearrangement joins TRBV7-2 to TRBJ2-3; D gene unclear. V was shortened by 5 bases and J by 2 bases, with 5 bases between the two germline ends. Looked up from germline, CDR1 is SGHTA and CDR2 is FQGNSA. This CDR3 has 12 amino acids. The CDR3 protein is CASSTVTDTQYF. DNA for the CDR3: TGTGCCAGCAGCACCGTCACAGATACGCAGTATTTT.

This clonotype was counted ten times or more. The chain employs TRBV12-3 or TRBV12-4 and TRBJ2-7; 9 nucleotides agree with TRBD1. V gave up 5 bases and J gave up 3 bases; unmatched junction bases: 8. This CDR3 contains 15 residues. CDR3: CASSLGQGLDYEQYF. The CDR3 region has the DNA TGTGCCAGCAGTCTGGGACAGGGCTTGGACTACGAGCAGTACTTC.

This clonotype was observed at least ten times. The chain links TRBV12-3 or TRBV12-4 to TRBJ1-2; 7 bases fit TRBD1. This CDR3 is built from 13 residues. The junction had 6 bases not matched to a gene; V was cut back by 6 bases and J by 5 bases. This chain's CDR3 is CASSPPTGYGYTF. Written as DNA, the CDR3 is TGTGCCAGCAGCCCTCCGACAGGGTATGGCTACACCTTC.

The chain combines TRBV11-1 with TRBJ1-1; TRBD1 agrees at 7 bases. Germline V gives CDR1 SGHAT, CDR2 FQDESV (reference sequence). Unmatched junction bases numbered 4, after V lost 1 base and J lost 5 bases. The length of the CDR3 is 14 residues. The DNA for the CDR3 is TGTGCCAGCAGCTTAGTTAGGGGGCCGACTGAAGCTTTCTTT. Translation gives CASSLVRGPTEAFF. The whole variable domain, remainder taken from reference TRBV11-1 and TRBJ1-1, is EAEVAQSPRYKITEKSQAVAFWCDPISGHATLYWYRQILGQGPELLVQFQDESVVDDSQLPKDRFSAERLKGVDSTLKIQPAELGDSAMYLCASSLVRGPTEAFFGQGTRLTVV.

The gene calls are TRBV7-9 and TRBJ2-7, with a tentative D call TRBD1 (5 bases). Germline loops: CDR1 SEHNR, CDR2 FQNEAQ (reference sequence). CDR3 length: 15 amino acids. Between the trimmed V and J ends, which lost 2 bases and 0 bases, there was a span of 11 bases. The CDR3 loop reads CASSLRVRDSYEQYF. DNA of the CDR3: TGTGCCAGCAGCTTACGCGTCAGGGACTCCTACGAGCAGTACTTC.

This clonotype was found a few times. A much larger clonotype is one base distant, so this may be a read error. The rearrangement links TRBV28 to TRBJ2-1; D is possibly TRBD2 (6 bases). The CDR3 length is 16 residues. Germline CDR1 is MDHEN and CDR2 is SYDVKM. The CDR3 region is CASSGPRDLWRNEQSF. CDR3 bases: TGTGCCAGCAGTGGCCCGCGGGACCTTTGGAGAAATGAGCAGTCCTTC.

This clonotype occurred many times. The chain carries TRBV11-2 and TRBJ1-1, with a tentative D call TRBD1 (5 bases). Trimming cost V 7 bases and J 5 bases, with 17 bases left between them. Germline V gene data show CDR1 as SGHAT and CDR2 as FQNNGV. The CDR3 is 14 amino acids. The chain's CDR3 is CASTWGRRETEAFF. In DNA form, the CDR3 reads TGTGCCAGCACCTGGGGGAGGAGGGAAACTGAAGCTTTCTTT. The whole variable domain, remainder taken from reference TRBV11-2 and TRBJ1-1, is EAGVAQSPRYKIIEKRQSVAFWCNPISGHATLYWYQQILGQGPKLLIQFQNNGVVDDSQLPKDRFSAERLKGVDSTLKIQPAKLEDSAVYLCASTWGRRETEAFFGQGTRLTVV.

This clonotype was observed at least ten times. The chain couples TRBV20-1 to TRBJ2-7, with D tentatively TRBD1 (6 bases). Trimming pared 6 bases from V and 3 bases from J, leaving 21 bases between. This CDR3 comprises 15 residues. Germline loops: CDR1 DFQATT, CDR2 SNEGSKA (reference sequence). DNA of the CDR3: TGCAGTGCCCTGACGGGTGGATCAGGGGACTACGAGCAGTACTTC. Translated: CSALTGGSGDYEQYF.

This clonotype was found a few times. The chain links TRBV18 to TRBJ2-5; D is perhaps TRBD1 (5 bases). This CDR3 has 14 amino acids. The germline CDR1 and CDR2 sequences are KGHSH and LQKENI. Trimming removed 3 bases at V and 1 base at J, with 9 bases between. Written as DNA, the CDR3 is TGTGCCAGCTCACCCCCGACAGCCCAAGAGACCCAGTACTTC. Amino acid sequence: CASSPPTAQETQYF. Based on the CDR3 plus reference TRBV18 and TRBJ2-5, the full variable domain is NAGVMQNPRHLVRRRGQEARLRCSPMKGHSHVYWYRQLPEEGLKFMVYLQKENIIDESGMPKERFSAEFPKEGPSILRIQQVVRGDSAAYFCASSPPTAQETQYFGPGTRLLVL.

This rearrangement joins TRBV12-3 or TRBV12-4 to TRBJ1-6; TRBD1 agrees at 7 bases. The J segment lost 5 bases and the V segment lost 8 bases, leaving 3 bases of the junction unmatched. This CDR3 has 13 residues. The CDR3 DNA is TGTGCCAGCGGGACAGTTCATAATTCACCCCTCCACTTT. It yields the protein CASGTVHNSPLHF.

This chain connects TRBV13 to TRBJ2-5; D ambiguous. Germline V gene data show CDR1 as PRHDT and CDR2 as FYEKMQ (reference sequence). CDR3 size: 15 residues. V lost 1 base and J 0 bases, leaving 9 bases between the germline ends. The CDR3 nucleotides read TGTGCCAGCAGCTTAGACGTACAGTACCAAGAGACCCAGTACTTC. It translates to CASSLDVQYQETQYF.

This rearrangement joins TRBV7-9 to TRBJ1-4; 8 positions match TRBD1. The CDR3 sequence is 17 residues long. The germline CDR1 and CDR2 sequences are SEHNR and FQNEAQ (reference sequence). After removal of 4 bases from V and 4 bases from J, the junction contained 11 bases not matched to a gene. The CDR3 sequence is CASSSFPGTGSNEKLFF. As DNA, the CDR3 is TGTGCCAGCAGCTCATTTCCCGGGACAGGAAGTAATGAAAAACTGTTTTTT.

Many counts were recorded for this clonotype. This chain links TRBV20-1 with TRBJ2-5, with 9 bases aligning to TRBD2. J was trimmed by 5 bases and V by 7 bases; bases with no gene match: 8. Germline-derived CDR1 and CDR2 are DFQATT and SNEGSKA (reference sequence). The CDR3 runs to 13 residues. For the CDR3, the DNA is TGCAGTGGGGCGGGGGGGGCGGTGGAGACCCAGTACTTC. Encoded protein: CSGAGGAVETQYF.

This clonotype was found many times. V is TRBV28 and J is TRBJ2-1; maybe TRBD1 (5 bases). Trimming left V 4 bases short and J 8 bases short, with 18 bases between. CDR3 length: 15 amino acids. The germline V gene encodes CDR1 MDHEN and CDR2 SYDVKM. CDR3 sequence: CASSWQGERFYEQFF. For the CDR3, the DNA is TGTGCCAGCAGTTGGCAAGGGGAAAGGTTTTATGAGCAGTTCTTC.

This clonotype was found many times. The chain uses TRBV28 and TRBJ2-3, with 7 bases fitting TRBD1. Trimming at V came to 4 bases and at J to 0 bases, leaving 10 bases not matched to a gene. Germline CDR1 MDHEN, CDR2 SYDVKM. This CDR3 has 17 amino acids. The chain's CDR3 is CASSSSGTDSSTDTQYF. The CDR3 DNA follows: TGTGCCAGCAGTTCGTCCGGGACAGATTCTAGCACAGATACGCAGTATTTT.

This clonotype has ten or more counts. CDR3 DNA sequence: TGCGCCAGCAGCTTTTGGACAGACACAGATACGCAGTATTTT. It translates to CASSFWTDTDTQYF. The J gene is TRBJ2-3, the V gene TRBV5-1; weak D call: TRBD1 (6 bases). The V and J ends lost 2 bases and 2 bases respectively, with 9 bases between them. Germline V gene sequence: CDR1 SGHRS, CDR2 YFSETQ. This CDR3 contains 14 residues.

This clonotype was seen at least ten times. The chain couples TRBV12-3 or TRBV12-4 to TRBJ1-1, with TRBD1 as a possible D gene (6 bases). CDR3 length equals 11 residues. Trimming stripped 5 bases from V and 11 bases from J, with 12 bases between. The CDR3 sequence is CASSPTGLAFF. DNA of the CDR3: TGTGCCAGCAGTCCGACAGGTTTGGCTTTCTTT.

This clonotype has ten or more counts. V and J are TRBV29-1 and TRBJ2-3; 8 bases match TRBD2. This CDR3 is 15 amino acids long. CDR1 and CDR2 from the germline V gene are SQVTM and ANQGSEA. V lost 4 bases, J lost 5 bases, and 11 bases stayed unmatched. The CDR3, as DNA: TGCAGCGTTGCGGTTAGCGGGGTTTTTAGAGATACGCAGTATTTT. This translates into CSVAVSGVFRDTQYF.

The chain is built from TRBV7-2 and TRBJ2-7, with 12 nucleotides matching TRBD2. After removal of 8 bases from V and 4 bases from J, the junction contained 12 bases not matched to a gene. Germline V lookup: CDR1 SGHTA, CDR2 FQGNSA. This CDR3 is built from 16 residues. The CDR3: CASSQGLAGGGYEQYF. The CDR3 DNA is TGTGCCAGCTCCCAGGGACTAGCGGGCGGAGGGTACGAGCAGTACTTC.

The table lists this clonotype with many counts. This chain joins TRBV27 and TRBJ1-6; no definite D call. Germline V gene sequence: CDR1 MNHEY, CDR2 SMNVEV (reference sequence). Trimming took 0 bases from V and 7 from J, leaving 7 bases between them. The CDR3 totals 14 residues. CDR3 nucleotides: TGTGCCAGCAGTTTATCCCGGAAAAATTCACCCCTCCACTTT. Translation: CASSLSRKNSPLHF.

This clonotype was found many times. This chain connects TRBV27 to TRBJ2-1, with unresolved D. CDR1 is MNHEY, CDR2 SMNVEV, per germline (reference sequence). The CDR3 has 14 amino acids. V gave up 5 bases and J gave up 6 bases, with 14 bases separating them. The CDR3 coding sequence is TGTGCCAGCAGTCCGGGCCCCCAAGGCAATGAGCAGTTCTTC. Its protein is CASSPGPQGNEQFF.

This clonotype has a count of ten or more. The genes are TRBV9 and TRBJ1-2, with TRBD1 matching over 8 bases. This CDR3 is 14 amino acids long. Germline V gene sequence: CDR1 SGDLS, CDR2 YYNGEE. With 0 bases clipped from V and 4 bases from J, the junction kept 2 bases outside the gene matches. CDR3 bases: TGTGCCAGCAGCGTAGCTGGACAGGGCTATGGCTACACCTTC. It encodes CASSVAGQGYGYTF.

CDR3: CASSLAGRGYNEQFF. CDR3 sequence (DNA): TGTGCCAGCAGCTTAGCGGGAAGAGGATACAATGAGCAGTTCTTC. J is TRBJ2-1 and V is TRBV7-9; D not resolved. V lost 0 bases, J lost 4 bases, and 10 bases lay in between. CDR1 is SEHNR and CDR2 is FQNEAQ in the germline V gene (reference sequence). This CDR3 is built from 15 residues. The variable domain in full, completed from reference TRBV7-9 and TRBJ2-1, reads DTGVSQNPRHKITKRGQNVTFRCDPISEHNRLYWYRQTLGQGPEFLTYFQNEAQLEKSRLLSDRFSAERPKGSFSTLEIQRTEQGDSAMYLCASSLAGRGYNEQFFGPGTRLTVL.